This TCR beta chain comes out of a study of control samples from healthy donors and cancer patients. CDR3 length equals 11 residues. In germline, CDR1 is LNHNV, CDR2 YYDKDF (reference sequence). Trimming removed 9 bases at V and 3 bases at J, with 6 bases between. Profiling relied on immunoSEQ multiplex PCR, and the TCRdb table lists in-frame clones only, not all of them. There are roughly 130,000 clones in the sample; roughly 91% occur only once, and under 2% lies in the top ten. The gene calls are TRBV15 and TRBJ2-1, with D unresolved. The sample comprised PBMCs. This TCR was recovered from a middle-aged man with head and neck cancer. CDR3 DNA: TGTGCCACTTCGGGCTACAATGAGCAGTTCTTC. Its protein product is CATSGYNEQFF.